This passage covers 5 T cell receptor beta chains from one sample sequenced in a study of radiation and T cells in renal cell carcinoma (dated by TCRdb to 2020 to 2022). Library preparation used the immunoSEQ multiplex PCR assay. TCRdb holds this immuneACCESS table with in-frame rearrangements only. Some clones are missing; in checked studies, unresolved V genes explain under half, and the rest has no known cause. The sample table lists approximately 100,000 clones, less than 90% of them with a count of one. The top ten clones comprise approximately 7.9% of the sample. This specimen's time point label, per the study, means: baseline pretreatment blood. The sample's treatment or condition label is to be understood as: 15 Gy SBRT to primary tumor, nephrectomy 4 weeks later. This material consisted of blood, taken from a patient whose treatment included radiotherapy and nephrectomy. The receptors stem from a man aged 50 to 59 with renal cell carcinoma.

The V gene is TRBV4-3, the J gene TRBJ2-1; D unresolved. CDR1 LGHNA and CDR2 YSLEER come from the germline V gene. CDR3 size: 13 residues. Trimming removed 0 bases at V and 2 bases at J, with 2 bases between. CDR3 loop: CASSQDTYNEQFF. The CDR3 DNA is TGCGCCAGCAGCCAAGATACCTACAATGAGCAGTTCTTC.

The gene calls are TRBV4-3 and TRBJ2-7; TRBD1 matches at 7 bases. Looked up from germline, CDR1 is LGHNA and CDR2 is YSLEER. Losses at the gene ends were 0 bases for V and 7 bases for J; bases not matched to a gene: 12. The CDR3 runs to 16 residues. The CDR3 DNA sequence: TGCGCCAGCAGCCAAGATCTATGGGACAGTCCTAAAGAGCAGTACTTC. It yields the protein CASSQDLWDSPKEQYF.

This sequence joins TRBV9 and TRBJ1-2, with 10 bases aligning to TRBD1. Germline CDR1 is SGDLS and CDR2 is YYNGEE. V shed 4 bases, J shed 6 bases, and the junction held 3 bases outside the gene matches. The CDR3 loop spans 13 amino acids. CDR3 amino acids: CASSKGQGDGYTF. In DNA, the CDR3 is TGTGCCAGCAGCAAAGGACAGGGGGATGGCTACACCTTC.

The chain links TRBV4-3 to TRBJ1-5; no clear D. The CDR3 totals 15 residues. Germline V gene data show CDR1 as LGHNA and CDR2 as YSLEER. V dropped 0 bases and J dropped 0 bases, with 6 bases sitting between them. As DNA, the CDR3 is TGCGCCAGCAGCCAAGAAGTCCATAGCAATCAGCCCCAGCATTTT. Protein: CASSQEVHSNQPQHF.

The CDR3: CASSFFPQETYEQYF. DNA for the CDR3: TGTGCCAGCAGCTTTTTCCCTCAGGAGACCTACGAGCAGTACTTC. This chain connects TRBV5-6 to TRBJ2-5, with D uncertain. TRBJ2-7 matches the DNA end more closely, so the J call is doubtful. CDR1 SGHDT and CDR2 YYEEEE come from the germline V gene. The CDR3 runs to 15 residues.